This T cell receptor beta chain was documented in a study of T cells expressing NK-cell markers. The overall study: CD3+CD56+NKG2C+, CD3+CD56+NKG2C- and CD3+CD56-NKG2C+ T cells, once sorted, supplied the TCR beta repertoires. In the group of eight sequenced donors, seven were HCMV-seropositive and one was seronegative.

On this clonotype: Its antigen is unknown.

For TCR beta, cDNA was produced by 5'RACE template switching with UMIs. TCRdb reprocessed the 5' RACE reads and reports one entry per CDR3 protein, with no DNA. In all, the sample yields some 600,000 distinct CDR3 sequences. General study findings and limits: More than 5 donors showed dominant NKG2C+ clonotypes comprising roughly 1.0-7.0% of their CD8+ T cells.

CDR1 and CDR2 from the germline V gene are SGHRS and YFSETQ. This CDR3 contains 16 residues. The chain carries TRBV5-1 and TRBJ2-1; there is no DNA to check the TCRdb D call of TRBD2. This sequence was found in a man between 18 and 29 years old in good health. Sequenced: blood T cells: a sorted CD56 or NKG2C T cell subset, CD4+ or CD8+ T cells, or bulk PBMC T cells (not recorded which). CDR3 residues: CASSLARTSDLSEQFF.